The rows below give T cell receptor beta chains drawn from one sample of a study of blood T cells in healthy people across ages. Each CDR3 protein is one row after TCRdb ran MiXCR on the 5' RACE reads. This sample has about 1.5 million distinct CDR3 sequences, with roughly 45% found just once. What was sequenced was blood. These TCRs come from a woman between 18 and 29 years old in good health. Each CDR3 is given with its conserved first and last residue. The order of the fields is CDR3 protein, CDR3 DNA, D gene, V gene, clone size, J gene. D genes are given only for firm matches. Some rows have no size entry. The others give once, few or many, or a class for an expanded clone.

cdr3_aa: CASSSIKADSGTDTQYF
cdr3_nt: TGCGCCAGCAGCTCTATCAAGGCGGATTCGGGCACAGATACGCAGTATTTT
d_call: NA
v_call: TRBV5-1
clone_size: NA
j_call: TRBJ2-3

cdr3_aa: CASSQVGLASNEQYF
cdr3_nt: TGCGCCAGCAGCCAAGTGGGACTAGCGTCTAATGAGCAGTACTTC
d_call: TRBD2
v_call: TRBV4-1
clone_size: NA
j_call: TRBJ2-5

cdr3_aa: CASSPPGQPYNEQFF
cdr3_nt: TGTGCCAGCAGTCCTCCGGGACAGCCCTACAATGAGCAGTTCTTC
d_call: TRBD1
v_call: TRBV12-3/TRBV12-4
clone_size: many
j_call: TRBJ2-1

cdr3_aa: CASSSGRGSDEQYF
cdr3_nt: TGTGCCAGCAGTTCGGGTAGGGGGAGCGATGAGCAGTACTTC
d_call: NA
v_call: TRBV12-3/TRBV12-4
clone_size: NA
j_call: TRBJ2-7

cdr3_aa: CASSDEILETEQYF
cdr3_nt: TGCGCCAGCAGCGACGAAATACTAGAGACTGAGCAGTACTTC
d_call: NA
v_call: TRBV5-1
clone_size: few
j_call: TRBJ2-7

cdr3_aa: CASSSLLLAGGGDTQYF
cdr3_nt: TGTGCCAGCAGCTCTCTGCTACTAGCGGGAGGAGGGGATACGCAGTATTTT
d_call: TRBD2
v_call: TRBV7-2
clone_size: NA
j_call: TRBJ2-3

cdr3_aa: CSARRTKGNTIYF
cdr3_nt: TGCAGTGCACGCCGGACGAAAGGAAACACCATATATTTT
d_call: NA
v_call: TRBV20-1
clone_size: few
j_call: TRBJ1-3

cdr3_aa: CASSEGGIIQPQHF
cdr3_nt: TGCGCCAGCAGTGAGGGGGGAATCATCCAGCCCCAGCATTTT
d_call: NA
v_call: TRBV10-2
clone_size: NA
j_call: TRBJ1-5

cdr3_aa: CASSPDRVGEETQYF
cdr3_nt: TGCGCCAGCAGCCCTGACAGGGTCGGAGAAGAGACCCAGTACTTC
d_call: TRBD1
v_call: TRBV5-1
clone_size: NA
j_call: TRBJ2-5

cdr3_aa: CASSPSRGETEQYF
cdr3_nt: TGTGCCAGCAGTCCCAGCCGGGGAGAAACCGAGCAGTACTTC
d_call: NA
v_call: TRBV12-3/TRBV12-4
clone_size: NA
j_call: TRBJ2-7

cdr3_aa: CASSEWGDTDTQYF
cdr3_nt: TGTGCCAGCAGTGAGTGGGGGGACACAGATACGCAGTATTTT
d_call: NA
v_call: TRBV6-1
clone_size: few
j_call: TRBJ2-3

cdr3_aa: CASSVTGETQYF
cdr3_nt: TGTGCCAGCAGCGTAACGGGGGAGACCCAGTACTTC
d_call: NA
v_call: TRBV9
clone_size: NA
j_call: TRBJ2-5

cdr3_aa: CSASGAGSSYNEQFF
cdr3_nt: TGCAGTGCTAGTGGCGCGGGAAGCTCCTACAATGAGCAGTTCTTC
d_call: NA
v_call: TRBV20-1
clone_size: NA
j_call: TRBJ2-1

cdr3_aa: CASSPRGQGASHIQYF
cdr3_nt: TGTGCCAGCAGTCCTCGAGGACAGGGGGCGTCCCACATTCAGTACTTC
d_call: TRBD1
v_call: TRBV27
clone_size: NA
j_call: TRBJ2-4

cdr3_aa: CASSFGRGWENIQYF
cdr3_nt: TGTGCCAGCAGTTTCGGGAGGGGCTGGGAAAACATTCAGTACTTC
d_call: TRBD2
v_call: TRBV12-3/TRBV12-4
clone_size: NA
j_call: TRBJ2-4

cdr3_aa: CASSEGGLSTDTQYF
cdr3_nt: TGTGCCAGCAGTGAAGGGGGGCTATCCACAGATACGCAGTATTTT
d_call: NA
v_call: TRBV2
clone_size: few
j_call: TRBJ2-3

cdr3_aa: CASSHDGAEAGGIYEQYF
cdr3_nt: TGTGCCAGCAGCCATGATGGGGCCGAAGCGGGAGGGATCTACGAGCAGTACTTC
d_call: TRBD2
v_call: TRBV3-1
clone_size: NA
j_call: TRBJ2-7

cdr3_aa: CASSLAGGQGDTQYF
cdr3_nt: TGCGCCAGCAGCTTGGCCGGAGGACAGGGAGATACGCAGTATTTT
d_call: TRBD1
v_call: TRBV5-1
clone_size: few
j_call: TRBJ2-3

cdr3_aa: CASSQGSVRAYGYTF
cdr3_nt: TGCGCCAGCAGCCAAGGAAGCGTCAGGGCCTATGGCTACACCTTC
d_call: NA
v_call: TRBV4-1
clone_size: few
j_call: TRBJ1-2

cdr3_aa: CSVKRGENNEQYF
cdr3_nt: TGCAGCGTTAAACGGGGGGAAAACAATGAGCAGTACTTC
d_call: TRBD2
v_call: TRBV29-1
clone_size: NA
j_call: TRBJ2-5

cdr3_aa: CAWSVQANYGYTF
cdr3_nt: TGTGCCTGGAGTGTTCAAGCTAACTATGGCTACACCTTC
d_call: NA
v_call: TRBV30
clone_size: once
j_call: TRBJ1-2

cdr3_aa: CASSPQLEETQYF
cdr3_nt: TGTGCCAGCTCACCACAATTAGAAGAGACCCAGTACTTC
d_call: NA
v_call: TRBV18
clone_size: few
j_call: TRBJ2-5

cdr3_aa: CASSFYRGQGAPGNGYTF
cdr3_nt: TGTGCCAGCAGCTTCTACCGGGGACAGGGGGCGCCAGGAAATGGCTACACCTTC
d_call: TRBD1
v_call: TRBV7-2
clone_size: NA
j_call: TRBJ1-2

cdr3_aa: CASSARTSGLYEQYF
cdr3_nt: TGTGCTAGCAGCGCCAGGACTAGCGGGCTCTACGAGCAGTACTTC
d_call: TRBD2
v_call: TRBV7-7
clone_size: few
j_call: TRBJ2-7

cdr3_aa: CSADSGDPGLAWNEQFF
cdr3_nt: TGCAGTGCTGATTCGGGTGACCCGGGACTAGCGTGGAATGAGCAGTTCTTC
d_call: TRBD2
v_call: TRBV20-1
clone_size: NA
j_call: TRBJ2-1

cdr3_aa: CASSLAERQGAATNEKLFF
cdr3_nt: TGCGCCAGCAGCCTGGCGGAAAGGCAGGGGGCCGCAACTAATGAAAAACTGTTTTTT
d_call: TRBD1
v_call: TRBV5-1
clone_size: NA
j_call: TRBJ1-4

cdr3_aa: CASRGLAGEKLFF
cdr3_nt: TGCGCCAGCAGAGGCCTAGCCGGCGAAAAACTGTTTTTT
d_call: NA
v_call: TRBV4-1
clone_size: NA
j_call: TRBJ1-4

cdr3_aa: CASRGGTLGRLGYTF
cdr3_nt: TGTGCCAGCAGGGGGGGAACATTGGGTCGGTTGGGCTACACCTTC
d_call: NA
v_call: TRBV27
clone_size: few
j_call: TRBJ1-2

cdr3_aa: CSVSGGRGGYTF
cdr3_nt: TGCAGCGTTTCAGGGGGCAGGGGTGGCTACACCTTC
d_call: TRBD1
v_call: TRBV29-1
clone_size: NA
j_call: TRBJ1-2

cdr3_aa: CASSDVNPHEQYF
cdr3_nt: TGTGCCAGCAGTGATGTCAATCCCCACGAGCAGTACTTC
d_call: NA
v_call: TRBV2
clone_size: NA
j_call: TRBJ2-7

cdr3_aa: CASSPGLAGSYNEQYF
cdr3_nt: TGTGCCAGCAGCCCGGGACTAGCGGGCTCCTACAATGAGCAGTACTTC
d_call: TRBD2
v_call: TRBV7-9
clone_size: NA
j_call: TRBJ2-7

cdr3_aa: CASRRGSGALPYNEQFF
cdr3_nt: TGTGCCAGCAGGCGGGGTAGCGGAGCCCTCCCCTACAATGAGCAGTTCTTC
d_call: NA
v_call: TRBV2
clone_size: NA
j_call: TRBJ2-1

cdr3_aa: CASSPDRGEQYF
cdr3_nt: TGTGCCAGCAGCCCCGACAGGGGCGAGCAGTACTTC
d_call: TRBD1
v_call: TRBV7-6
clone_size: many
j_call: TRBJ2-7

cdr3_aa: CASSLGLAGGTDTQYF
cdr3_nt: TGTGCCAGCAGTTTGGGACTAGCGGGGGGCACAGATACGCAGTATTTT
d_call: TRBD2
v_call: TRBV4-1
clone_size: many
j_call: TRBJ2-3

cdr3_aa: CAISDPPGAGSYEQYF
cdr3_nt: TGTGCCATCAGTGACCCTCCGGGGGCTGGTTCCTACGAGCAGTACTTC
d_call: NA
v_call: TRBV10-3
clone_size: NA
j_call: TRBJ2-7

cdr3_aa: CASSARGSDYGYTF
cdr3_nt: TGTGCCAGCAGTGCCCGGGGGTCTGACTATGGCTACACCTTC
d_call: NA
v_call: TRBV6-1
clone_size: NA
j_call: TRBJ1-2

cdr3_aa: CASSLLGTVPDEQFF
cdr3_nt: TGTGCCAGCAGCTTACTCGGGACGGTCCCCGATGAGCAGTTCTTC
d_call: NA
v_call: TRBV7-2
clone_size: NA
j_call: TRBJ2-1

cdr3_aa: CSAEKAVYGYTF
cdr3_nt: TGCAGCGCAGAGAAGGCCGTCTATGGCTACACCTTC
d_call: NA
v_call: TRBV29-1
clone_size: NA
j_call: TRBJ1-2

cdr3_aa: CSASVVAGGSETQYF
cdr3_nt: TGCAGTGCTAGCGTCGTGGCAGGGGGGTCAGAGACCCAGTACTTC
d_call: NA
v_call: TRBV20-1
clone_size: once
j_call: TRBJ2-5

cdr3_aa: CSVVDVSHTEAFF
cdr3_nt: TGCAGCGTTGTGGATGTGAGCCACACTGAAGCTTTCTTT
d_call: NA
v_call: TRBV29-1
clone_size: NA
j_call: TRBJ1-1

cdr3_aa: CSASSGKETQYF
cdr3_nt: TGCAGTGCTTCTTCGGGGAAGGAGACCCAGTACTTC
d_call: NA
v_call: TRBV20-1
clone_size: few
j_call: TRBJ2-5

cdr3_aa: CAISPGPDSNQPQHF
cdr3_nt: TGTGCCATCAGTCCGGGGCCCGATAGCAATCAGCCCCAGCATTTT
d_call: NA
v_call: TRBV10-3
clone_size: many
j_call: TRBJ1-5

cdr3_aa: CASSPGPPPPGELFF
cdr3_nt: TGTGCCAGCTCACCCGGACCCCCACCGCCCGGGGAGCTGTTTTTT
d_call: NA
v_call: TRBV18
clone_size: NA
j_call: TRBJ2-2

cdr3_aa: CASSLLPPDRGIQETQYF
cdr3_nt: TGTGCCAGCAGTCTCCTTCCGCCGGACAGGGGCATCCAAGAGACCCAGTACTTC
d_call: TRBD1
v_call: TRBV27
clone_size: NA
j_call: TRBJ2-5

cdr3_aa: CASRPPGANVLTF
cdr3_nt: TGTGCCAGCAGGCCACCTGGGGCCAACGTCCTGACTTTC
d_call: NA
v_call: TRBV6-5
clone_size: few
j_call: TRBJ2-6

cdr3_aa: CASSFTYNEQFF
cdr3_nt: TGTGCCAGCAGCTTTACATACAATGAGCAGTTCTTC
d_call: NA
v_call: TRBV7-8
clone_size: few
j_call: TRBJ2-1

cdr3_aa: CAWDRGGSSYEQYF
cdr3_nt: TGTGCCTGGGACCGGGGCGGAAGCTCCTACGAGCAGTACTTC
d_call: NA
v_call: TRBV30
clone_size: once
j_call: TRBJ2-7

cdr3_aa: CASSPKGTASGNTIYF
cdr3_nt: TGCGCCAGCAGCCCAAAGGGGACAGCCTCTGGAAACACCATATATTTT
d_call: TRBD1
v_call: TRBV4-1
clone_size: few
j_call: TRBJ1-3

cdr3_aa: CASSLGVGQGTYEQYF
cdr3_nt: TGCGCCAGCAGCTTGGGAGTAGGACAGGGAACCTACGAGCAGTACTTC
d_call: TRBD1
v_call: TRBV5-1
clone_size: once
j_call: TRBJ2-7

cdr3_aa: CASSLSSGIQPQHF
cdr3_nt: TGTGCCAGCAGTTTATCGTCGGGGATCCAGCCCCAGCATTTT
d_call: NA
v_call: TRBV28
clone_size: NA
j_call: TRBJ1-5

cdr3_aa: CASRGGGGWNIQYF
cdr3_nt: TGTGCCAGCAGGGGAGGGGGGGGATGGAACATTCAGTACTTC
d_call: NA
v_call: TRBV28
clone_size: NA
j_call: TRBJ2-4

cdr3_aa: CASSFTLAYNEQFF
cdr3_nt: TGTGCCAGCAGCTTTACTTTGGCGTACAATGAGCAGTTCTTC
d_call: NA
v_call: TRBV5-5
clone_size: NA
j_call: TRBJ2-1

cdr3_aa: CASSRGQGSDTQYF
cdr3_nt: TGTGCCAGCAGCCGCGGACAGGGTTCGGATACGCAGTATTTT
d_call: TRBD1
v_call: TRBV12-3/TRBV12-4
clone_size: few
j_call: TRBJ2-3

cdr3_aa: CSAERSEQFF
cdr3_nt: TGCAGTGCAGAAAGGAGTGAGCAGTTCTTC
d_call: NA
v_call: TRBV20-1
clone_size: NA
j_call: TRBJ2-1

cdr3_aa: CAIGGNGAYEQYF
cdr3_nt: TGTGCCATCGGGGGCAACGGAGCCTACGAGCAGTACTTC
d_call: NA
v_call: TRBV10-3
clone_size: NA
j_call: TRBJ2-7

cdr3_aa: CASSKPRVAGSSYEQYF
cdr3_nt: TGTGCCAGCAGCAAACCTCGGGTAGCGGGAAGCTCCTACGAGCAGTACTTC
d_call: NA
v_call: TRBV21-1
clone_size: NA
j_call: TRBJ2-7

cdr3_aa: CASSPQFASSYNGQFF
cdr3_nt: TGTGCCAGCAGCCCCCAATTCGCGAGCTCCTACAATGGGCAGTTCTTC
d_call: NA
v_call: TRBV3-1
clone_size: NA
j_call: TRBJ2-1